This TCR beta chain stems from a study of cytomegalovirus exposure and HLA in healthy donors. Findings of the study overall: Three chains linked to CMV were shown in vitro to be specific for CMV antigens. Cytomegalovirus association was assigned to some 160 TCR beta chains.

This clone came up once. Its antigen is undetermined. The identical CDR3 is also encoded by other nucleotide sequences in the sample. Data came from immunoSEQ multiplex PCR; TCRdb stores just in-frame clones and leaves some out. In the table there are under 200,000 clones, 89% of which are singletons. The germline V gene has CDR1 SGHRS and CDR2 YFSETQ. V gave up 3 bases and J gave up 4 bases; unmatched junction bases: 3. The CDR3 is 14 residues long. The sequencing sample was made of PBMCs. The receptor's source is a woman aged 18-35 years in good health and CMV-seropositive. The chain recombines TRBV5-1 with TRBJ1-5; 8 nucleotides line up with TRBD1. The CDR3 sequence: CASSSGTGNQPQHF. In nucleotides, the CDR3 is TGCGCCAGCAGCTCCGGGACAGGAAATCAGCCCCAGCATTTT.